This T cell receptor (beta chain) was profiled in a study of cytomegalovirus exposure and HLA in healthy donors. Regarding this clone: Its antigen is unidentified.

PCR was performed using 60 Vbeta and 13 Jbeta primers. As processed by the authors: Later, tens of millions of unique TCR beta chains were counted in an analysis, and approximately 9.9 million of them were shared. TCRdb's table, derived via immunoSEQ multiplex PCR, lists solely in-frame clones and lacks some. The V and J calls and clone size are taken from that table; D and trimming were inferred from the DNA. The sample records roughly 100,000 clones, over 9.5% being singletons. Points from the study as a whole: There were several of the most significant clusters that appeared linked to common viral pathogens in a later analysis. A later analysis linked a missense DCLRE1C variant to TCR beta V- and J-gene trimming.

The TCR sequence derives from a man aged 35-49 years in good health and CMV-seropositive. Sequenced: PBMCs.

CDR3 residues: CASSLQGAGGYTF. The CDR3 coding sequence is TGTGCCAGCAGTTTACAGGGGGCAGGTGGCTACACCTTC. The rearrangement joins TRBV28 to TRBJ1-2, with 8 bases that match TRBD1. Germline assignment: CDR1 MDHEN and CDR2 SYDVKM. This CDR3 comprises 13 residues. J gave up 7 bases and V 2 bases, and 3 bases lay outside the gene matches.